This T cell receptor beta chain was captured by sequencing in a study of blood T cell repertoires in COVID-19. The CDR3 loop spans 12 amino acids. Germline values: CDR1 SEHNR, CDR2 FQNEAQ (reference sequence). Trimming pared 2 bases from V and 6 bases from J, leaving 4 bases between. TCRdb's copy holds only in-frame clones and misses some; the assay was immunoSEQ multiplex PCR. The table records under 200,000 clones, about nine tenths of them present only once. This sequence originates from a man between 65 and 85 years old with active or convalescent COVID-19. What was sequenced was peripheral blood. The chain recombines TRBV7-9 with TRBJ2-2; no clear D. This CDR3 reads CASSLLAGELFF. The CDR3 DNA sequence: TGTGCCAGCAGCTTACTAGCCGGGGAGCTGTTTTTT.